Shown below are 13 T cell receptor beta chains from a single sample sequenced in a study of T cell repertoires in cytomegalovirus infection. The antigens these receptors bind are not known. In TCRdb, the reads were re-called with MiXCR into one record per CDR3 protein. In the table there are more than 250,000 distinct CDR3 sequences, roughly 25% of which are singletons. The sample here was cultured PBMCs, taken from culture after CMV antigen stimulation. Receptors originate from a human donor in good health (CMV status not recorded). Some clones in this sample may be carry-over from other donors' samples.

V is TRBV7-9 and J is TRBJ1-5; 8 bases map to TRBD1. The germline CDR1 and CDR2 sequences are SEHNR and FQNEAQ (reference sequence). The CDR3 extends over 14 amino acids. With 4 bases clipped from V and 6 bases from J, the junction kept 5 bases outside the gene matches. The CDR3 loop reads CASSSGQGGQPQHF. CDR3 DNA: TGTGCCAGCAGCTCCGGACAGGGCGGTCAGCCCCAGCATTTT.

The V call is TRBV5-1, the J call TRBJ2-3, with 12 bases that match TRBD2. Looked up from germline, CDR1 is SGHRS and CDR2 is YFSETQ. This CDR3 region has 17 residues. Germline trimming cut 3 bases from V and 6 bases from J; bases unmatched to any gene: 11. CDR3 sequence: CASSSLPTSGSGDTQYF. Here the CDR3 DNA reads TGCGCCAGCAGCTCCCTCCCGACTAGCGGGAGTGGTGATACGCAGTATTTT.

This chain joins TRBV3-1 and TRBJ1-1; perhaps TRBD1 as D (6 bases). This CDR3 comprises 14 residues. Germline V CDR1 and CDR2: LGHDT, YNNKEL (reference sequence). V was pared by 1 base and J by 7 bases, with 13 bases between. The DNA for the CDR3 is TGTGCCAGCAGCCAAGCACAGGGTAGGAATGAAGCTTTCTTT. Protein sequence: CASSQAQGRNEAFF.

This clonotype was observed a handful of times. The V gene is TRBV7-9, the J gene TRBJ2-1, with 9 bases matching TRBD1. The CDR3 covers 14 residues. Germline assignment: CDR1 SEHNR and CDR2 FQNEAQ (reference sequence). V dropped 6 bases and J dropped 7; count of bases not matched to a gene: 7. Here the CDR3 reads CASRAGTGFNEQFF. In DNA, the CDR3 is TGTGCCAGCAGGGCCGGGACAGGGTTTAATGAGCAGTTCTTC.

This clonotype was observed a few times. J is TRBJ1-3 and V is TRBV7-6, with D unresolved. CDR1 and CDR2 from the germline V gene are SGHVS and FNYEAQ. The V end lost 2 bases, the J end lost 0 bases, and 11 bases lay between the germline ends. This CDR3 has 16 amino acids. The CDR3 here is CASSLQSTGSGNTIYF. As DNA, the CDR3 is TGTGCCAGCAGCTTACAGTCTACTGGCTCTGGAAACACCATATATTTT.

In its sample, this clonotype was seen a few times. This chain uses TRBV12-3 or TRBV12-4 with TRBJ2-3; D unclear. Deletions cut 1 base from V and 6 bases from J, with 11 bases between. This CDR3 has 14 amino acids. CDR3 nucleotide sequence: TGTGCCAGCAGTTTAGGCTCTATTGGGGATACGCAGTATTTT. As protein: CASSLGSIGDTQYF.

The chain links TRBV4-1 to TRBJ2-1, with 8 nucleotides matching TRBD2. V shed 1 base, J shed 8 bases, and the junction held 7 bases outside the gene matches. The CDR3 sequence is 15 residues long. Germline CDR1 is MGHRA and CDR2 is YSYEKL. CDR3 nucleotides: TGCGCCAGCAGCCAAGTCTCCGGGAGGGTCCATGAGCAGTTCTTC. Residues: CASSQVSGRVHEQFF.

V is TRBV4-2 and J is TRBJ1-4, with 9 bases matching TRBD1. This CDR3 has 14 amino acids. CDR1 LGHNA and CDR2 YNFKEQ come from the germline V gene. Trimming took 3 bases from V and 7 from J; bases not matched to a gene: 3. The CDR3 nucleotides are TGTGCCAGCAGCCAGGACAGGGGTGTTGAAAAACTGTTTTTT. Translation: CASSQDRGVEKLFF.

The genes are TRBV5-6 and TRBJ1-2; no definite D call. Trimming took off 0 bases at V and 8 bases at J, with 11 bases between the two ends. The CDR3 contains 13 residues. From germline, CDR1 is SGHDT and CDR2 YYEEEE. In DNA form, the CDR3 reads TGTGCCAGCAGCTTGGGGCAGATCCGAGGCTACACCTTC. Amino acids: CASSLGQIRGYTF.

J is TRBJ2-5 and V is TRBV12-3 or TRBV12-4, with 7 bases fitting TRBD2. Unmatched junction bases numbered 6, after V lost 6 bases and J lost 5 bases. The CDR3 is 13 amino acids. The CDR3 region has the DNA TGTGCCAGCAGCTTCTGGGGGGGGGAGACCCAGTACTTC. Amino acid sequence: CASSFWGGETQYF.

The chain has TRBV7-8 and TRBJ2-1, with unresolved D. Germline lookup yields CDR1 SGHVS and CDR2 FQNEAQ. V dropped 8 bases and J dropped 0 bases, with 11 bases sitting between them. CDR3 size: 14 residues. The chain's CDR3 is CASSGPSSYNEQFF. The CDR3 nucleotides are TGTGCCAGCTCCGGGCCAAGCTCCTACAATGAGCAGTTCTTC.

This clonotype was seen ten or more times. V is TRBV27 and J is TRBJ1-1; no firm D call. This CDR3 is 13 amino acids long. Germline lookup yields CDR1 MNHEY and CDR2 SMNVEV (reference sequence). V lost 6 bases to trimming and J lost 1 base, with 9 bases between them. As DNA, the CDR3 is TGTGCCAGCAGCTCACAACAGAACACTGAAGCTTTCTTT. Its translation is CASSSQQNTEAFF.

This clonotype has only a few counts. The chain joins TRBV6-2 or TRBV6-3 to TRBJ2-1; 9 positions agree with TRBD2. The germline gives CDR1 MNHEY, CDR2 SVGEGT. The V segment lost 6 bases and the J segment 3 bases; nucleotides outside the gene matches: 6. There are 15 residues in the CDR3. The CDR3 protein is CASRQAGGIYNEQFF. The CDR3 bases are TGTGCCAGCAGGCAAGCGGGAGGCATCTACAATGAGCAGTTCTTC.